These 5 T cell receptor beta chains share one sample of origin, sequenced in a study of circulating CD8 cells and anti-PD-1 response in melanoma. From live CD3+CD8+TCRalphabeta+ cells, four PD-1 and/or TIGIT subsets were sorted. Each library started from around 14 ng of total RNA using the QIAseq Immune Repertoire TCR panel. TCRdb redid the calling of the reads with MiXCR, one entry per CDR3 protein. The table includes about 540 distinct CDR3 sequences, 4% to 5.5% detected once. The material was CD8+ T cells from PBMCs, obtained at baseline or after one month of anti-PD-1 therapy (not recorded which). These TCRs come from a human donor with melanoma.

By proportion, this clonotype is large. The rearrangement joins TRBV12-3 or TRBV12-4 to TRBJ2-2; D unresolved. The CDR3 is 15 amino acids. V gave up 5 bases and J gave up 1 base, with 11 bases separating them. As DNA, the CDR3 is TGTGCCAGCAGTCACCCCGGACGGAACACCGGGGAGCTGTTTTTT. This codes for CASSHPGRNTGELFF.

J is TRBJ1-4 and V is TRBV4-3, with a tentative D call TRBD1 (6 bases). Germline lookup yields CDR1 LGHNA and CDR2 YSLEER. The germline V and J ends were trimmed by 0 bases and 12 bases, with 20 bases remaining between them. This CDR3 is 16 amino acids long. The CDR3 nucleotides read TGCGCCAGCAGCCAAGAGAGCGGGGGCGCGAGGGAAGAACTGTTTTTT. Protein product: CASSQESGGAREELFF.

By its share, this clonotype is large. This chain uses TRBV12-5 with TRBJ2-7, with 11 positions matching TRBD1. This CDR3 is 17 amino acids long. Trimming cost V 1 base and J 4 bases; bases outside gene matches: 9. Per the germline V gene, CDR1 is LGHNT and CDR2 is FRNRAP. In DNA form, the CDR3 reads TGTGCTAGTGGTTTGGACCGGGACAGGGGGTATTGGTACGAGCAGTACTTC. This gives the protein CASGLDRDRGYWYEQYF.

By frequency in the sample, this clonotype is large. The chain is built from TRBV21-1 and TRBJ2-7. TRBV21-1 constitutes a pseudogene. The CDR3 loop spans 15 amino acids. CDR3 nucleotides: TGTGCCAGCAGCAAAGGAAGGTGGGGTCACCTCGAGCAGTACTTC. Translated: CASSKGRWGHLEQYF.

By its share, this clonotype is hyperexpanded. V and J are TRBV20-1 and TRBJ2-3; D assignment may be TRBD1 or TRBD2 (6 bases each). Trimming took off 6 bases at V and 4 bases at J, with 11 bases between the two ends. Germline CDR1 is DFQATT and CDR2 is SNEGSKA (reference sequence). This CDR3 spans 12 amino acids. The CDR3 bases are TGCAGTGCCGGAGGGGGAGCAGATACGCAGTATTTT. This encodes CSAGGGADTQYF.